This T cell receptor beta chain was found in a study of blood T cell repertoires in COVID-19 (dated by TCRdb to the early 2020s). A note on the overall study: Samples from collaborators originated in the United States, Italy and Spain and spanned both the acute and convalescent phases of COVID-19. The material from the prospective study consisted of cDNA or gDNA derived from T cells, B-cell-depleted T cells, or PBMCs. Deeply sampled blood TCRbeta repertoires from subjects exposed to, actively infected with, or recovered from COVID-19 were included in the dataset. The repertoires were released in a freely available public database meant as a resource for research on the immune response to SARS-CoV-2. The samples were drawn from two sources: the first 160 participants of the ongoing ImmuneRACE study, and 1,000 to 1,500 subjects contributed by 6 global collaborators. A de-identified subject ID, COVID-19 status, age in years and sex were almost always included in the sample metadata. Where available, HLA class I and class II types were taken from metadata supplied by the sample provider and were not determined by assay-based typing. Summary of the overall study and its limitations: The quantity of clinical and demographic metadata differed by source and by participant and was supplied without curation.

Sequences LNHDA (CDR1) and SQIVND (CDR2) are obtained from the germline V gene (reference sequence). The CDR3 contains 13 residues, cysteine and phenylalanine counted. The DNA shown is the 39-base CDR3, in frame from base 1. Trimming costs V 1 base and J 10 bases, and their ends lie 13 bases apart. TCRbeta CDR3 regions were amplified from genomic DNA using the immunoSEQ Assay, a bias-controlled multiplex PCR. On the authors' methods: Within the assay, amplification of reference gene primers was used to estimate how many nucleated cells each sample contained. Sequence reads were collapsed and filtered to measure the absolute abundance of every unique TCRbeta CDR3 rearrangement. For each sample, productive Simpson clonality was calculated as the square root of Simpson's diversity index across productive rearrangements. Here the immuneACCESS table is served through TCRdb, limited to in-frame sequences with V and J called. Missing clones are a known gap in these copies; in checked studies unresolved V genes cover under half, and the rest lacks a known reason. Clone size and V and J calls were adopted from that table, with D and trimming inferred from the DNA. The sample profile shows about 260,000 clones; about four fifths of them were found once. The ten largest clonotypes hold roughly 9.4% of the sample.

A second Seattle source provided samples from volunteer blood donors who had recovered from COVID-19. Whole blood was collected in K2EDTA tubes by collaborating institutions according to the institutions' own protocols. For TCRbeta analysis, collaborator samples were shipped as frozen whole blood, as isolated PBMCs, or as DNA extracted from either sample type. About this clone: The clone's antigen remains unknown. It has no much larger one-base neighbor in the sample; base qualities were not kept.

The origin of this receptor is a woman in her forties or fifties who had recovered from COVID-19. The sample taken for sequencing was peripheral blood. The V and J segments used are TRBV19 and TRBJ1-2, with no confident D gene call. The CDR3 region has the sequence CASSIAVAADYTF. At the DNA level, the sequence is TGTGCCAGTAGTATAGCGGTGGCCGCGGACTACACCTTC.